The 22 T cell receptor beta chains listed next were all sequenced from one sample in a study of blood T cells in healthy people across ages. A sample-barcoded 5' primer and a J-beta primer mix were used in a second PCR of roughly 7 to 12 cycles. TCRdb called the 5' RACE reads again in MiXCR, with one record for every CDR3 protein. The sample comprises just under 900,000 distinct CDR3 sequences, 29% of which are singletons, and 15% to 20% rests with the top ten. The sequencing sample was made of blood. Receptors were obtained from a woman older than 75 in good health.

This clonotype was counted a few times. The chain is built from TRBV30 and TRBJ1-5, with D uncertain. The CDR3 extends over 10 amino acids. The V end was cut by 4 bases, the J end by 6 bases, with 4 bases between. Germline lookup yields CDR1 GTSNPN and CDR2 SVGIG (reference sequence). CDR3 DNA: TGTGCCTGGAAAGTTCAGCCCCAGCATTTT. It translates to CAWKVQPQHF.

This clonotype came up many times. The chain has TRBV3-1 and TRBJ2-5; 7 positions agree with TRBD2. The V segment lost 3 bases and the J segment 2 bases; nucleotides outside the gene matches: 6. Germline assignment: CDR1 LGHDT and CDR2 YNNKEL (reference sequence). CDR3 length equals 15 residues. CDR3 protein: CASSQGAGNQETQYF. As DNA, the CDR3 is TGTGCCAGCAGCCAGGGAGCGGGGAATCAAGAGACCCAGTACTTC.

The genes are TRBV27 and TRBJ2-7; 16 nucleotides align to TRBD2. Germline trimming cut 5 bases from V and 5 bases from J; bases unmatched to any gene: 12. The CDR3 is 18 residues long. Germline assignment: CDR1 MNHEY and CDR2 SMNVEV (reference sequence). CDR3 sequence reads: CASSVSSGLAGGPHEQYF. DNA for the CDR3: TGTGCCAGCAGTGTGTCCTCGGGACTAGCGGGGGGGCCCCACGAGCAGTACTTC.

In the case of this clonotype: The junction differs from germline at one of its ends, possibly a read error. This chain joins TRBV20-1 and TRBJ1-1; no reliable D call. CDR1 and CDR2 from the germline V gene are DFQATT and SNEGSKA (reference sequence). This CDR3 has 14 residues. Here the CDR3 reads CSSRWAYMNTEAFF. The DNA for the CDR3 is TGCAGTTCTAGATGGGCATACATGAACACTGAAGCTTTCTTT.

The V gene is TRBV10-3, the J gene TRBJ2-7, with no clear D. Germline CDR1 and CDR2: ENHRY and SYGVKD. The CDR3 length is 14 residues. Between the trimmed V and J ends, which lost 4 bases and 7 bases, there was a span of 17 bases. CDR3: CAISAIGFGNEQYF. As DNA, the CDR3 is TGTGCCATCAGTGCAATAGGGTTTGGCAATGAGCAGTACTTC.

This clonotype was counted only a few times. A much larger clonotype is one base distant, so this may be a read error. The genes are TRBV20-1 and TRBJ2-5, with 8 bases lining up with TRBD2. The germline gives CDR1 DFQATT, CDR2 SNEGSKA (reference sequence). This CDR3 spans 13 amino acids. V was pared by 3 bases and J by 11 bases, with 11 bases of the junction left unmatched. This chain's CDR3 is CSASGGANNEQYF. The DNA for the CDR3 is TGCAGTGCTAGCGGGGGGGCCAACAATGAGCAGTACTTC.

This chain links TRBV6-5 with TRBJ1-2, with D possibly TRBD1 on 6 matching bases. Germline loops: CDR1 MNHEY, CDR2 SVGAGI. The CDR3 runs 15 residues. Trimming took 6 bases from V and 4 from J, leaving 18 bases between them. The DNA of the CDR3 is TGTGCCAGCAGCCCGGAGGGGGGAGCCACCTATGGCTACACCTTC. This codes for CASSPEGGATYGYTF.

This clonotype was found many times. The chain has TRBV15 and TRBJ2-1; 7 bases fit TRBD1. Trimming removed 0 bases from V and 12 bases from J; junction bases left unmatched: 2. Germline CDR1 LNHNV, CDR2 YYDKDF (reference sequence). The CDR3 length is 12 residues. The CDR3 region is CATSRDRQGQFF. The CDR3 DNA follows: TGTGCCACCAGCAGAGATAGACAGGGGCAGTTCTTC.

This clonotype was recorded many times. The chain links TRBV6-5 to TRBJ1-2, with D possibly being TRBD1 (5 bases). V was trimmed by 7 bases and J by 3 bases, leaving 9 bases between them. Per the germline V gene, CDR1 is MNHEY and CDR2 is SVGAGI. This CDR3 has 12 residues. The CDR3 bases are TGTGCCAGCATGAGACAGTACTATGGCTACACCTTC. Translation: CASMRQYYGYTF.

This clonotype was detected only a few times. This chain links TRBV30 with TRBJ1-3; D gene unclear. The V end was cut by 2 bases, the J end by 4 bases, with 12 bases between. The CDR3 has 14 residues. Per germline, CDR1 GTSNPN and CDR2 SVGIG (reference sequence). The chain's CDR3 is CAWSPDAAGNTIYF. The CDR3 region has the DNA TGTGCCTGGAGTCCCGACGCTGCGGGAAACACCATATATTTT.

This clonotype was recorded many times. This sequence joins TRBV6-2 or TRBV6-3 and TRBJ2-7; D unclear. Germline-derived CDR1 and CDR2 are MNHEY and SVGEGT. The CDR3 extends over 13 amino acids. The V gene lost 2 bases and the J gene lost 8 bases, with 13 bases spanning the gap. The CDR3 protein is CASSYLRPRKQYF. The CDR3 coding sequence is TGTGCCAGCAGTTACCTGAGGCCCCGGAAGCAGTACTTC.

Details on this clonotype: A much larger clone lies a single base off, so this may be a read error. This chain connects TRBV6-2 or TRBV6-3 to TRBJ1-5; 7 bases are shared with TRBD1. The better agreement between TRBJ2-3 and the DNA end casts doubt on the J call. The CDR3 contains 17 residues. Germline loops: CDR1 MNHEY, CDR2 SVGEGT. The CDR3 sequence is CASSYSTGQNFGQPQYF. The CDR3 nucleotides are TGTGCCAGCAGTTACTCGACAGGGCAAAATTTCGGGCAGCCCCAGTATTTT.

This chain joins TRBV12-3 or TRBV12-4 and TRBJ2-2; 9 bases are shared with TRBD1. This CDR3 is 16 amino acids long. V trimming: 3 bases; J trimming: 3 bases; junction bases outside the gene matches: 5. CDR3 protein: CASSFGGQGYTGELFF. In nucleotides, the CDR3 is TGTGCCAGCAGTTTTGGGGGACAGGGTTACACCGGGGAGCTGTTTTTT.

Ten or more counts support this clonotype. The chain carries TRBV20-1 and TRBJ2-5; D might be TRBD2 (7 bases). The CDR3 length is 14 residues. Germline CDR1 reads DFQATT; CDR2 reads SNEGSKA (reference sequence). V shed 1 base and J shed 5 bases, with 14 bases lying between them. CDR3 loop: CSARAPGGSETQYF. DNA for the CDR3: TGCAGTGCTAGAGCACCGGGGGGCAGTGAGACCCAGTACTTC.

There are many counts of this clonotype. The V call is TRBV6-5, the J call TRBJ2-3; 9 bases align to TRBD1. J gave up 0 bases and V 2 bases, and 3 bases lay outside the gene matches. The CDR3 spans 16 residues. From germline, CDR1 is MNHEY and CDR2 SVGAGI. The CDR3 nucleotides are TGTGCCAGCAGTTACAAAACAGGGGGCAGCACAGATACGCAGTATTTT. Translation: CASSYKTGGSTDTQYF.

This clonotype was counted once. This CDR3 reads CASSYGLWETQYF. The CDR3 DNA is TGTGCCAGCAGCTACGGACTTTGGGAGACCCAGTACTTC. The V and J genes are TRBV5-6 and TRBJ2-5, with a weak D call TRBD2 (5 bases). This CDR3 has 13 amino acids. CDR1 SGHDT and CDR2 YYEEEE come from the germline V gene. V was trimmed by 3 bases and J by 5 bases, leaving 11 bases between them.

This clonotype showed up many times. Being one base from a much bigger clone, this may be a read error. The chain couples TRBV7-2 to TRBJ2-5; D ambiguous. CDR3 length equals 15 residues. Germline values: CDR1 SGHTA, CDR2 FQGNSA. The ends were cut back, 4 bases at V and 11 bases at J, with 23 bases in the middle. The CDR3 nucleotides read TGTGCCAGCAGCTCCCGACGGATAACCTACAATGAGCAGTACTTC. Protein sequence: CASSSRRITYNEQYF.

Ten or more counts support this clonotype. The CDR3 nucleotides read TGTGCCAGCAGCTTACAGGCTACCGCTGAGCAGTTCTTC. Translating it yields CASSLQATAEQFF. This chain joins TRBV7-2 and TRBJ2-1; D is ambiguous. This CDR3 spans 13 amino acids. The germline V gene encodes CDR1 SGHTA and CDR2 FQGNSA. V was clipped by 2 bases and J by 9 bases, with 11 bases between them.

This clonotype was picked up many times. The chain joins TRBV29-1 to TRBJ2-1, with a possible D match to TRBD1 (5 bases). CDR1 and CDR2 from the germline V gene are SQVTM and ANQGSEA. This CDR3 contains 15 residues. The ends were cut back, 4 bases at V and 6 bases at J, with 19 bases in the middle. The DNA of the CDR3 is TGCAGCGTTGTAATCCGCCGACAGCCCCCCAATGAGCAGTTCTTC. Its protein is CSVVIRRQPPNEQFF.

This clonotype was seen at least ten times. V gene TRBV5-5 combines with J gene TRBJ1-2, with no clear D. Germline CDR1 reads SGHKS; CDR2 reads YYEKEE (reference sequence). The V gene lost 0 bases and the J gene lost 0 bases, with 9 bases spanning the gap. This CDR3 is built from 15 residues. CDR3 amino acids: CASSLEGRPNYGYTF. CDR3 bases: TGTGCCAGCAGCTTGGAAGGGCGCCCTAACTATGGCTACACCTTC.

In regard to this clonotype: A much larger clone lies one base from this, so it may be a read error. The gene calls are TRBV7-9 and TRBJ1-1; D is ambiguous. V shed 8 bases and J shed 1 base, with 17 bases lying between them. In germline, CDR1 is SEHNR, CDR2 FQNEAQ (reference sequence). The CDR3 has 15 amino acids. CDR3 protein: CASGPQRIQNTEAFF. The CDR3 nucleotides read TGTGCCAGCGGCCCACAGAGGATCCAGAACACTGAAGCTTTCTTT.

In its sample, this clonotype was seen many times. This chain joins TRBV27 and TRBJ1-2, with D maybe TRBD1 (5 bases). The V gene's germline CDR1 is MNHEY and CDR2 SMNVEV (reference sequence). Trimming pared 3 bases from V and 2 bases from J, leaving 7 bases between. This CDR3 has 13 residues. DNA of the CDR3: TGTGCCAGCAGTTTTCGACAGAACTATGGCTACACCTTC. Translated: CASSFRQNYGYTF.